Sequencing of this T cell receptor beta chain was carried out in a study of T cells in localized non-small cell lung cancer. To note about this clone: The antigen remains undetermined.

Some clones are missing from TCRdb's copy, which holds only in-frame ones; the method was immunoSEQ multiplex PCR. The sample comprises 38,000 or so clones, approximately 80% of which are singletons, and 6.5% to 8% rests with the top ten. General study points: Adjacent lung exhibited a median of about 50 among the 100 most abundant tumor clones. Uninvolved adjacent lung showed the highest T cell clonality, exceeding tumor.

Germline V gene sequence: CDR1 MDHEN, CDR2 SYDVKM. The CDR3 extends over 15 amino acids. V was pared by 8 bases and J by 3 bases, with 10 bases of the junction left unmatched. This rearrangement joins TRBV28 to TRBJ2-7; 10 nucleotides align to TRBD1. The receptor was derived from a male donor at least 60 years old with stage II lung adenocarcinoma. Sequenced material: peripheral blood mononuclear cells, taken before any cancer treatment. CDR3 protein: CASPPRQGAFYEQYF. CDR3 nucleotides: TGTGCCAGCCCCCCGAGACAGGGGGCCTTCTACGAGCAGTACTTC. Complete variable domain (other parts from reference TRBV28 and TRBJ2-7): DVKVTQSSRYLVKRTGEKVFLECVQDMDHENMFWYRQDPGLGLRLIYFSYDVKMKEKGDIPEGYSVSREKKERFSLILESASTNQTSMYLCASPPRQGAFYEQYFGPGTRLTVT.